These T cell receptor beta chains were read from a single sample in a study of a mutant IDH1 vaccine in newly diagnosed glioma. Libraries were prepared by immunoSEQ multiplex PCR; TCRdb keeps only in-frame clonotypes and omits some of them. The table has approximately 54,000 clones, 80% to 90% seen once; the top ten hold about a fifth. The specimen was PBMCs, collected from a glioma patient treated with radiotherapy, temozolomide or both. The source of these receptors is a man younger than 35 with glioma. Both conserved end residues are part of each CDR3. D genes are given only for firm matches. Rows give clone size only sometimes, using once, few, many, or a class for an expanded clone.

J gene,D gene,clone size,V gene,CDR3 DNA,CDR3 protein
TRBJ2-7,TRBD1,.,TRBV30,TGTGCCTGGAGGGGACAGGGAATGGGCGAGCAGTACTTC,CAWRGQGMGEQYF
TRBJ2-7,TRBD1,.,TRBV9,TGTGCCAGCAGCGTAGGTGGGGACAGGGTGAGCGAGCAGTACTTC,CASSVGGDRVSEQYF
TRBJ1-2,.,.,TRBV27,TGTGCCAGCAGTTTTTTTGGGAGCGATGGCTACACCTTC,CASSFFGSDGYTF
TRBJ1-1,.,.,TRBV30,TGTGCCTGGAGTGTAGGAGTTTGGGGGACTGAAGCTTTCTTT,CAWSVGVWGTEAFF
TRBJ1-2,.,.,TRBV6-6,TGTGCCAGCAGGGGCGTGAAGAACGCTTTCTATGGCTACACCTTC,CASRGVKNAFYGYTF
TRBJ2-7,.,.,TRBV30,TGTGCCTGGAGTCGGCAGGGTTACTACGAGCAGTACTTC,CAWSRQGYYEQYF
TRBJ1-2,.,.,TRBV6-5,TGTGCCAGCAGTTACTCGAAGAGCCAGCATAATGGCTACACCTTC,CASSYSKSQHNGYTF
TRBJ2-7,TRBD1,.,TRBV9,TGTGCCAGCAGCCCCGGACAGGGCGCCTACGGTAGATACTTC,CASSPGQGAYGRYF
TRBJ1-2,.,.,TRBV18,TGTGCCAGCTCAACAGGGCCCTATGGCTACACCTTC,CASSTGPYGYTF
TRBJ1-2,.,.,TRBV6-6,TGTGCCAGCACCGACGGACTTCTCGAAAAGTACACCTTC,CASTDGLLEKYTF
TRBJ1-2,TRBD1,few,TRBV6-5,TGTGCCAGCAGCCGACAGGGGATCGGCTATGGCTACACCTTC,CASSRQGIGYGYTF